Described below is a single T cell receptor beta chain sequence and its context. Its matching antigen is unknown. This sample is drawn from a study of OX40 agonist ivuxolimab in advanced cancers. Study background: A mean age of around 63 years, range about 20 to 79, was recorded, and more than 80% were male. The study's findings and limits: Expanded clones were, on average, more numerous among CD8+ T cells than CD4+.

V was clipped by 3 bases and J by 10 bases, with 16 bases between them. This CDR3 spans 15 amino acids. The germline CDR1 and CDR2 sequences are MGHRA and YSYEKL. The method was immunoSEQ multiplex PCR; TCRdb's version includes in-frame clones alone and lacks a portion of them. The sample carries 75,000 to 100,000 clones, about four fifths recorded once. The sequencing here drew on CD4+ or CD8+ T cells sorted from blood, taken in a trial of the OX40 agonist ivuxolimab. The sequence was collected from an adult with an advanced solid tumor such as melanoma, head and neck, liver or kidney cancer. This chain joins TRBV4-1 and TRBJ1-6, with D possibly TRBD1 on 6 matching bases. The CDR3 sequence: CASSQVDRGESPLHF. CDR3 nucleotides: TGCGCCAGCAGCCAGGTGGACAGAGGGGAATCACCCCTCCACTTT.